The entry below describes one TCR beta chain. Its target is unknown. This entry comes from a study of cytomegalovirus exposure and HLA in healthy donors. Overall study context: T cells numbering 150 million to 200 million yielded 100 million to 120 million unique TCR beta sequences in an earlier analysis. A data release that came early held tens of millions of unique TCRs from HLA-typed donors.

Study observations and caveats: The likely explanation for a cluster of highly shared sequence variants was sequencing artifact. As was reported, the HLA-A and HLA-B alleles of most subjects were accurately predicted from TCR beta sequences.

The ends lost 2 bases at V and 3 bases at J; junction bases unmatched: 6. CDR1 MNHEY and CDR2 SVGAGI come from the germline V gene. The length of the CDR3 is 15 residues. PCR primers comprised 60 Vbeta and 13 Jbeta primers. The repertoire was sequenced with immunoSEQ multiplex PCR; TCRdb's copy has only in-frame clones and lacks some. The table has 100,000 to 150,000 clones, less than 85% seen once. Sample: PBMCs. The TCR sequence derives from a woman in her thirties or forties in good health and CMV-seropositive. The gene calls are TRBV6-5 and TRBJ1-2, with 7 bases that match TRBD1. The CDR3 loop is CASSYPGQRDYGYTF. CDR3 DNA sequence: TGTGCCAGCAGTTACCCGGGACAGAGAGACTATGGCTACACCTTC.